The rows below give T cell receptor beta chains drawn from one sample of a study of CD8 T cells in Susac syndrome. One entry per CDR3 protein results from TCRdb running MiXCR on the immunoSEQ multiplex PCR reads. Among some 130,000 distinct CDR3 sequences listed, approximately 95% were seen once. Sequenced sample: CD8+ T cells from PBMCs. The receptor source for this set is a human donor with Susac syndrome. Each CDR3 is given without its conserved first and last residue.

CDR3 protein: SARDQTTSGRRNEQF; CDR3 length: 15; V gene: TRBV20-1
CDR3 protein: ASSLGPEELF; CDR3 length: 10; V gene: TRBV5-1
CDR3 protein: SVELPGGDTGELF; CDR3 length: 13; V gene: TRBV29-1
CDR3 protein: ASSMTGERNQPQH; CDR3 length: 13; V gene: TRBV27
CDR3 protein: ASSPGDGNYEQY; CDR3 length: 12; V gene: TRBV5-1
CDR3 protein: ATSRGLLYEQY; CDR3 length: 11; V gene: TRBV15
CDR3 protein: ASGDWDLSEAF; CDR3 length: 11; V gene: TRBV7-6
CDR3 protein: ASTLDTGELF; CDR3 length: 10; V gene: TRBV9
CDR3 protein: ASSFYDSGYTDTQY; CDR3 length: 14; V gene: TRBV27
CDR3 protein: SARVRGRESGTEAF; CDR3 length: 14; V gene: TRBV20-1
CDR3 protein: ASSWGRDSYEQY; CDR3 length: 12; V gene: TRBV7-9
CDR3 protein: SYYTGTEAF; CDR3 length: 9; V gene: TRBV20-1
CDR3 protein: ATGPGNTEAF; CDR3 length: 10; V gene: TRBV30
CDR3 protein: ASSLSPGTDTQY; CDR3 length: 12; V gene: TRBV27
CDR3 protein: SVMGEAGTYEQY; CDR3 length: 12; V gene: TRBV29-1
CDR3 protein: ASSANTGINEQY; CDR3 length: 12; V gene: TRBV28
CDR3 protein: ATSDLQVWAKNIQY; CDR3 length: 14; V gene: TRBV24-1
CDR3 protein: ASSDASGSSYEQY; CDR3 length: 13; V gene: TRBV6-1
CDR3 protein: ASSQVGGGTTEETQY; CDR3 length: 15; V gene: TRBV3-1
CDR3 protein: ASSQAGGEDTQY; CDR3 length: 12; V gene: TRBV3-1
CDR3 protein: ASSLPDRSTGELF; CDR3 length: 13; V gene: TRBV3-1
CDR3 protein: ASSFREQY; CDR3 length: 8; V gene: TRBV6-2/TRBV6-3